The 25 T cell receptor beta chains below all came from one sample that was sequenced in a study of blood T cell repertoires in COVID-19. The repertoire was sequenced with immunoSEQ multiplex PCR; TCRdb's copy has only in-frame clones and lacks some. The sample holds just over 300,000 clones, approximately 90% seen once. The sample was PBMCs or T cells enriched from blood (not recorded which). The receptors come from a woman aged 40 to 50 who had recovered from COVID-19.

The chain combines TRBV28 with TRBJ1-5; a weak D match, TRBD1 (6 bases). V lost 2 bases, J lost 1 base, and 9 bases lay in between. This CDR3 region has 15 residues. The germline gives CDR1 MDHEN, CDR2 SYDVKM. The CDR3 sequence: CASSLTGKSNQPQHF. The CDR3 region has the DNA TGTGCCAGCAGTTTAACAGGGAAAAGCAATCAGCCCCAGCATTTT.

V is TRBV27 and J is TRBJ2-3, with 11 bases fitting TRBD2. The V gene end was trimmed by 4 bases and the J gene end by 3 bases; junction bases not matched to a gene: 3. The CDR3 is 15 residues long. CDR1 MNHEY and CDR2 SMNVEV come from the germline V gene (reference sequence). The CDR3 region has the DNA TGTGCCAGCAGTTCATGGACTAGCGGGACAGATACGCAGTATTTT. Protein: CASSSWTSGTDTQYF.

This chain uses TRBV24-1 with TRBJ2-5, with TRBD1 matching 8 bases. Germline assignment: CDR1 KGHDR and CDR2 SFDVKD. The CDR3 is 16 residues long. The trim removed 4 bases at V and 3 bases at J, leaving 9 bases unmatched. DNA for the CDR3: TGTGCCACCAGTGACCCCCCCAGGACAGGGAAAGAGACCCAGTACTTC. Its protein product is CATSDPPRTGKETQYF.

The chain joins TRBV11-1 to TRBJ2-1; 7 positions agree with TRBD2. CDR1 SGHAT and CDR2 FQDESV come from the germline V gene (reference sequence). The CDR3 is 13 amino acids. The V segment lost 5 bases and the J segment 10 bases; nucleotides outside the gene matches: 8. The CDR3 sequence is CASSGRLAQEQFF. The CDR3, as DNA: TGTGCCAGCAGCGGCCGACTAGCTCAGGAGCAGTTCTTC.

CDR3 nucleotide sequence: TGCGCCAGCAGCCAAGCGGGGGCAGGGGTTTATGGAAACACCATATATTTT. Translating it yields CASSQAGAGVYGNTIYF. The chain joins TRBV23-1 to TRBJ1-3, with a weak D call TRBD1 (6 bases). TRBV23-1 is classed as an ORF, of uncertain function. Trimming removed 6 bases at V and 3 bases at J, with 21 bases between. CDR3 length: 17 residues.

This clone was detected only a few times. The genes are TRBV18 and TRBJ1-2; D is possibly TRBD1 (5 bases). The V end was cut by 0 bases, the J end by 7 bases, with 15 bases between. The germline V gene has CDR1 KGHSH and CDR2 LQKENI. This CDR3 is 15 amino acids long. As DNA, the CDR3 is TGTGCCAGCTCACCACCGGATAGGGGATCGTCTGGCTACACCTTC. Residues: CASSPPDRGSSGYTF.

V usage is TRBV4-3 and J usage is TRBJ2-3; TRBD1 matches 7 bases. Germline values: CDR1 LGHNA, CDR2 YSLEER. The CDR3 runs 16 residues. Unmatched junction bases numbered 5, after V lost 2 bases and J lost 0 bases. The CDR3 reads CASSQTRTGSTDTQYF. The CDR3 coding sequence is TGCGCCAGCAGCCAAACCCGGACAGGCAGCACAGATACGCAGTATTTT.

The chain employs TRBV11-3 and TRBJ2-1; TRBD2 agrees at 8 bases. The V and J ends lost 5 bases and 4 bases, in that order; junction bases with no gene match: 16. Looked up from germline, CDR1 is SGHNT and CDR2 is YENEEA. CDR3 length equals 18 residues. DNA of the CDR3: TGTGCCAGCAGCCACGCGGGACTAGTGGGGGCAGGTTACAATGAGCAGTTCTTC. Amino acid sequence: CASSHAGLVGAGYNEQFF.

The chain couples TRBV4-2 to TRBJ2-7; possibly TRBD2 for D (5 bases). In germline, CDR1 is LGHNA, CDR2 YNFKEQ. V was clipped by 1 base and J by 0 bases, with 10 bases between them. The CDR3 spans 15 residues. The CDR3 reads CASSQGDGDSYEQYF. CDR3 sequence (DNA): TGTGCCAGCAGCCAAGGAGACGGGGACTCCTACGAGCAGTACTTC.

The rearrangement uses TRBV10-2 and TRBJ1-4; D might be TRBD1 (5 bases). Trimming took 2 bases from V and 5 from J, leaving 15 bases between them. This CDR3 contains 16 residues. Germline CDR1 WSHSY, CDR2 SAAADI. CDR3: CASSELQGLVNEKLFF. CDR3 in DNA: TGCGCCAGCAGTGAGCTTCAGGGATTGGTAAATGAAAAACTGTTTTTT.

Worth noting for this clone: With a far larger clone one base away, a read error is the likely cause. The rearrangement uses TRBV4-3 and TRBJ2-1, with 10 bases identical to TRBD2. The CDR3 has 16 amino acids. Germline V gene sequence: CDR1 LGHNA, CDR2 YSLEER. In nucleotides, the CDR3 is TGCGCCCGCAGCCGAACGGTGAGCGGGGGGGCCAGTGAGCAGTTCTTC. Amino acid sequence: CARSRTVSGGASEQFF.

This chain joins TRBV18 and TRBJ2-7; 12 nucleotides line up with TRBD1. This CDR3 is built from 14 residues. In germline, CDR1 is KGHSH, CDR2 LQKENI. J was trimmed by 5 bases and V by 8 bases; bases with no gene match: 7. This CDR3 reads CASTPGQGADEQYF. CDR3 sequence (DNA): TGTGCCAGCACTCCGGGACAGGGGGCCGACGAGCAGTACTTC.

CDR3 bases: TGTGCCAGCAGACCGAGCTCCGGGACAGGGCTCGGCTACACCTTC. This sequence encodes CASRPSSGTGLGYTF. V gene TRBV25-1 combines with J gene TRBJ1-2; 9 bases are a match to TRBD1. From germline, CDR1 is MGHDK and CDR2 SYGVNS. This CDR3 spans 15 amino acids. The junction had 13 bases not matched to a gene; V was cut back by 6 bases and J by 8 bases.

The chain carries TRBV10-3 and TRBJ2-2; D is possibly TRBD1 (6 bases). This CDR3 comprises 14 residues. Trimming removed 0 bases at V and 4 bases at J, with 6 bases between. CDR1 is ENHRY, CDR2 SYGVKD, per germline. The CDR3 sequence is CAISESRGTGELFF. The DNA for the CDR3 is TGTGCCATCAGTGAGTCCAGGGGCACCGGGGAGCTGTTTTTT.

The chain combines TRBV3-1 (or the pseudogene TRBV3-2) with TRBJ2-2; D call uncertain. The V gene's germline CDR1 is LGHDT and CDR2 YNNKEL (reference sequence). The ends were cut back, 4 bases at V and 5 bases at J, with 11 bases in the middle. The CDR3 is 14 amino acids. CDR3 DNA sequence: TGTGCCAGCAGCCCGTCCTCGGGTACCGGGGAGCTGTTTTTT. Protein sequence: CASSPSSGTGELFF.

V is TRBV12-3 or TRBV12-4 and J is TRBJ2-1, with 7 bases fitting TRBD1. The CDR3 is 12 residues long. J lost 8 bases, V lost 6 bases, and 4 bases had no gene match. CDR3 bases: TGTGCCAGCAGGACACAGGGGCATGAGCAGTTCTTC. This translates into CASRTQGHEQFF.

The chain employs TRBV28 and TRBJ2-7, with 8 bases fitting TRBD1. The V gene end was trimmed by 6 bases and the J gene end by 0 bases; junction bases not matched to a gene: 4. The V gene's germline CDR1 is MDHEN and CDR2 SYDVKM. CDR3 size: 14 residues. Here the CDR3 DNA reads TGTGCCAGCAGCGGGACAGGAAGCTCCTACGAGCAGTACTTC. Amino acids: CASSGTGSSYEQYF. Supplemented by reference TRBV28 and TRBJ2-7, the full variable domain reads DVKVTQSSRYLVKRTGEKVFLECVQDMDHENMFWYRQDPGLGLRLIYFSYDVKMKEKGDIPEGYSVSREKKERFSLILESASTNQTSMYLCASSGTGSSYEQYFGPGTRLTVT.

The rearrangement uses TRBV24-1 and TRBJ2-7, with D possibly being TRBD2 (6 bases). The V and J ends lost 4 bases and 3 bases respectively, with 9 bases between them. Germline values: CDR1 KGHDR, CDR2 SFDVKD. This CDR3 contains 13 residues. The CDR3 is CATSEPGDYEQYF. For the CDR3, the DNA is TGTGCCACCAGTGAGCCGGGAGACTACGAGCAGTACTTC.

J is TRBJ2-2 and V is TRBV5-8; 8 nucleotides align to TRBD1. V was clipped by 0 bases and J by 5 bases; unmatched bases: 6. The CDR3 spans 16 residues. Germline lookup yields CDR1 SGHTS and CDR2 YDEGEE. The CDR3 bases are TGTGCCAGCAGCTTGGCCGGACAGGGTAGGACCGGGGAGCTGTTTTTT. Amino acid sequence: CASSLAGQGRTGELFF.

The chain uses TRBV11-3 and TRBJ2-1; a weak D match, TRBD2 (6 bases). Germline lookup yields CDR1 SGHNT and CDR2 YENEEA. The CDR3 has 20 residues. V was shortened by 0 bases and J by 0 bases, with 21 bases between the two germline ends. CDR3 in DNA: TGTGCCAGCAGCTTAGATGGCTCTGGGACTTGGGTGAGCTCCTACAATGAGCAGTTCTTC. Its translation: CASSLDGSGTWVSSYNEQFF.

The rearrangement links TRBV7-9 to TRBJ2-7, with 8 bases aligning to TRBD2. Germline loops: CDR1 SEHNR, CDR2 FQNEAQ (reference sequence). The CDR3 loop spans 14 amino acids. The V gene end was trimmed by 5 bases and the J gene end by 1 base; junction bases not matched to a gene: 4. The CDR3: CASSARGESYEQYF. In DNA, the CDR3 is TGTGCCAGCAGCGCGCGGGGGGAATCCTACGAGCAGTACTTC.

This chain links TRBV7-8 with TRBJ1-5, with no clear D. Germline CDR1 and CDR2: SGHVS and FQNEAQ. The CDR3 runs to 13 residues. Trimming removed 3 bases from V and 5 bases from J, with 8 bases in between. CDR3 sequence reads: CASSLGDYQPQHF. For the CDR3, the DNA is TGTGCCAGCAGCTTGGGAGACTATCAGCCCCAGCATTTT. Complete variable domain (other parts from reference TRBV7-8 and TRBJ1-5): GAGVSQSPRYKVAKRGQDVALRCDPISGHVSLFWYQQALGQGPEFLTYFQNEAQLDKSGLPSDRFFAERPEGSVSTLKIQRTQQEDSAVYLCASSLGDYQPQHFGDGTRLSIL.

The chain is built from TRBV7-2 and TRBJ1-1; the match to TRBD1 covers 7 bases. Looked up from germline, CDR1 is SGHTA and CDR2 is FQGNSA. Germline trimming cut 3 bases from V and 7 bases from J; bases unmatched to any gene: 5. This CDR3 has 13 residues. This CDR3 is CASSLATGIEAFF. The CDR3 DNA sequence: TGTGCCAGCAGCTTGGCGACAGGGATTGAAGCTTTCTTT.

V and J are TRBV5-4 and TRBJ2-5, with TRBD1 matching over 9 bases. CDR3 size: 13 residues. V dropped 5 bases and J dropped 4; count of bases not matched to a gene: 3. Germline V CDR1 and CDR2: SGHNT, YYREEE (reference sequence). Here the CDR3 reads CASRQGAGETQYF. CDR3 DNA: TGTGCCAGCAGACAGGGGGCAGGAGAGACCCAGTACTTC.

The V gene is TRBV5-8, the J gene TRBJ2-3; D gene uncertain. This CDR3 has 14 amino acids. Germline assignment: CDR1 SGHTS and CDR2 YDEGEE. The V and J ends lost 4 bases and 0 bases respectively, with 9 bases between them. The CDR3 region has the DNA TGTGCCAGCAGCCCTTTTGTCAGCACAGATACGCAGTATTTT. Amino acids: CASSPFVSTDTQYF.